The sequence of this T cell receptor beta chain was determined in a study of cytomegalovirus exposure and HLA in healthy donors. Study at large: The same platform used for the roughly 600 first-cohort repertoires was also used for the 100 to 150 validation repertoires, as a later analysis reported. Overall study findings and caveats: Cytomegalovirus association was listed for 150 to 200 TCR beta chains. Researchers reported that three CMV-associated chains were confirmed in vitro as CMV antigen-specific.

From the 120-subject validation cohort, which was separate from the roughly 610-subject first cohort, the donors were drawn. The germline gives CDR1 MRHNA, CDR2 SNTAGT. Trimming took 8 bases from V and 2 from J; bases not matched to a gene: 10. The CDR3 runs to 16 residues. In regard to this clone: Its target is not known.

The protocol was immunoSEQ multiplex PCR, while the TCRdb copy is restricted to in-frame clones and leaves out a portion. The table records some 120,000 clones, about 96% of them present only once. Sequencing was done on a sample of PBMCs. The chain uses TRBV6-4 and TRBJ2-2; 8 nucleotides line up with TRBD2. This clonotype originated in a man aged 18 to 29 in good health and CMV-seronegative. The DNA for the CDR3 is TGTGCCAGCTCACCGCTAGCGGGTGAAAACACCGGGGAGCTGTTTTTT. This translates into CASSPLAGENTGELFF.